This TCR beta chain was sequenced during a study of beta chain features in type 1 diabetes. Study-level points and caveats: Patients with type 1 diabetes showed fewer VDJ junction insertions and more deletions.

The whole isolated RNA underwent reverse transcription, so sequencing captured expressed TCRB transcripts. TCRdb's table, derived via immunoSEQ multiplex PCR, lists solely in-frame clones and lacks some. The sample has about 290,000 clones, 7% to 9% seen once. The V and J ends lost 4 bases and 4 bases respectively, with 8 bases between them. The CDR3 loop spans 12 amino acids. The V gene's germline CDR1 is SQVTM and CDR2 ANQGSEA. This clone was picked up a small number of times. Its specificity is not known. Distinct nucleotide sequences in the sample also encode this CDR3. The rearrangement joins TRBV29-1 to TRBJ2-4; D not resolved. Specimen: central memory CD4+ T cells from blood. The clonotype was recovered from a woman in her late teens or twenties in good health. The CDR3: CSVGHSKNIQYF. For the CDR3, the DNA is TGCAGCGTTGGTCACAGTAAAAACATTCAGTACTTC.